These 21 T cell receptor beta chains share one sample of origin, sequenced in a study of patients and donors after allogeneic stem cell transplantation. TCRdb processed the RT-PCR reads anew with MiXCR; each CDR3 protein has one entry. The sample shows 400,000 to 500,000 distinct CDR3 sequences, 16% of them seen only once. What was sequenced was blood, either unsorted or a sorted T cell fraction (not recorded which). These receptors came from a human donor who was either an allogeneic HSCT recipient or a stem cell or donor lymphocyte infusion donor (not recorded which). It is not recorded whose cells these are; they may come from a transplant donor.

The genes are TRBV3-1 and TRBJ2-3; 10 bases line up with TRBD2. Germline-derived CDR1 and CDR2 are LGHDT and YNNKEL (reference sequence). This CDR3 region has 17 residues. V lost 7 bases and J lost 3; bases outside the gene matches: 13. The DNA for the CDR3 is TGTGCCAGCACCAACAACGATCTAGCGGGAGATACAGATACGCAGTATTTT. It encodes CASTNNDLAGDTDTQYF.

This chain uses TRBV4-2 with TRBJ1-1, with D possibly TRBD1 on 6 matching bases. Germline V gives CDR1 LGHNA, CDR2 YNFKEQ. V gave up 4 bases and J gave up 6 bases, with 15 bases separating them. The CDR3 consists of 14 residues. DNA for the CDR3: TGTGCCAGCAGCCCGGAGGGGGATAAGTCTGAAGCTTTCTTT. Protein: CASSPEGDKSEAFF.

In its sample, this clonotype was seen a few times. V and J are TRBV11-1 and TRBJ1-1; D might be TRBD1 (5 bases). Germline V lookup: CDR1 SGHAT, CDR2 FQDESV (reference sequence). V lost 0 bases, J lost 7 bases, and 24 bases lay in between. There are 18 residues in the CDR3. The CDR3: CASSLAGGANRGLGEAFF. CDR3 DNA: TGTGCCAGCAGCTTAGCGGGAGGGGCAAATCGGGGATTAGGTGAAGCTTTCTTT.

The V call is TRBV27, the J call TRBJ2-2, with D possibly being TRBD2 (6 bases). Germline V gives CDR1 MNHEY, CDR2 SMNVEV (reference sequence). The CDR3 is 17 amino acids. Trimming took off 9 bases at V and 4 bases at J, with 24 bases between the two ends. CDR3 nucleotides: TGTGCCAGTCCTCCTCGGTGGGGTAGCGGTGTCACCGGGGAGCTGTTTTTT. The encoded protein is CASPPRWGSGVTGELFF.

At least ten counts were recorded for this clonotype. The chain employs TRBV7-2 and TRBJ2-7; weak D call: TRBD1 (5 bases). Germline CDR1 reads SGHTA; CDR2 reads FQGNSA. Trimming cost V 1 base and J 4 bases, with 14 bases left between them. The CDR3 contains 15 residues. This CDR3 reads CASSLVSLGAYEQYF. CDR3 nucleotide sequence: TGTGCCAGCAGCTTAGTATCCCTTGGGGCTTACGAGCAGTACTTC.

This clonotype was seen only a few times. The gene calls are TRBV29-1 and TRBJ2-2, with 10 bases matching TRBD1. V lost 6 bases to trimming and J lost 9 bases; unmatched junction nucleotides: 7. CDR3 size: 13 residues. In germline, CDR1 is SQVTM, CDR2 ANQGSEA. The CDR3 bases are TGCAGCGTCGGGACAGGGGATACAAGGGAGCTGTTTTTT. Translation: CSVGTGDTRELFF.

The chain links TRBV5-1 to TRBJ2-2, with TRBD1 identical over 7 bases. This CDR3 comprises 18 residues. Germline V lookup: CDR1 SGHRS, CDR2 YFSETQ. J lost 4 bases, V lost 1 base, and 13 bases had no gene match. In DNA form, the CDR3 reads TGCGCCAGCAGCTTGATTCTAATGGGACAGAGCCTCACCGGGGAGCTGTTTTTT. Translated, it gives CASSLILMGQSLTGELFF.

This clonotype was detected once. The genes are TRBV6-5 and TRBJ2-7, with TRBD1 matching 9 bases. The V segment lost 0 bases and the J segment 2 bases; nucleotides outside the gene matches: 2. Germline V CDR1 and CDR2: MNHEY, SVGAGI. The CDR3 length is 15 residues. The CDR3 nucleotides are TGTGCCAGCAGTTACTCGACAGGGGGGCCCTACGAGCAGTACTTC. Translation gives CASSYSTGGPYEQYF.

This clonotype has a handful of counts. V usage is TRBV3-1 and J usage is TRBJ2-7, with D perhaps matching TRBD1 (5 bases). Germline values: CDR1 LGHDT, CDR2 YNNKEL (reference sequence). Trimming removed 5 bases at V and 0 bases at J, with 17 bases between. This CDR3 comprises 16 residues. In DNA form, the CDR3 reads TGTGCCAGCAGCTCTCGCATCGGGCAGGGCTCCTACGAGCAGTACTTC. Translation: CASSSRIGQGSYEQYF.

This clonotype was picked up a small number of times. The chain combines TRBV2 with TRBJ1-5; D is unclear. Trimming cost V 8 bases and J 2 bases, with 10 bases left between them. This CDR3 has 13 amino acids. Germline CDR1 and CDR2: SNHLY and FYNNEI. The CDR3 DNA sequence: TGTGCCAGCGGAATTCCGGGCAATCAGCCCCAGCATTTT. It yields the protein CASGIPGNQPQHF.

This clonotype was seen a few times. J is TRBJ2-1 and V is TRBV15; TRBD1 agrees at 8 bases. The germline V gene encodes CDR1 LNHNV and CDR2 YYDKDF (reference sequence). The length of the CDR3 is 15 residues. V was pared by 3 bases and J by 3 bases, with 4 bases of the junction left unmatched. CDR3 protein: CATSRDRVGYNEQFF. The CDR3 region has the DNA TGTGCCACCAGCAGGGACAGGGTGGGCTACAATGAGCAGTTCTTC.

This clonotype turned up a few times. The chain couples TRBV10-3 to TRBJ2-1, with TRBD2 identical over 10 bases. V lost 10 bases to trimming and J lost 4 bases; unmatched junction nucleotides: 10. This CDR3 comprises 15 residues. The germline CDR1 and CDR2 sequences are ENHRY and SYGVKD. The CDR3 DNA reads as TGTGCCACTGGGAAGCGGGAGGGCCTTTACAATGAGCAGTTCTTC. It yields the protein CATGKREGLYNEQFF.

The chain employs TRBV2 and TRBJ1-2; unclear D gene. This CDR3 contains 14 residues. Germline CDR1 and CDR2: SNHLY and FYNNEI. With 3 bases removed from V and 2 bases from J, the gap between germline ends came to 10 bases. This CDR3 is CASSDERRNYGYTF. The CDR3 bases are TGTGCCAGCAGTGATGAACGACGGAACTATGGCTACACCTTC.

This clonotype appeared once. The rearrangement uses TRBV4-1 and TRBJ2-3, with D perhaps being TRBD1 or TRBD2 (5 bases each). Germline assignment: CDR1 MGHRA and CDR2 YSYEKL. The CDR3 consists of 18 residues. Trimming took off 1 base at V and 6 bases at J, with 23 bases between the two ends. The CDR3: CASSQVLKRGALRDTQYF. The CDR3 nucleotides read TGCGCCAGCAGCCAAGTCCTAAAGAGAGGGGCCCTGCGGGATACGCAGTATTTT.

The V call is TRBV20-1, the J call TRBJ2-1; TRBD2 aligns across 12 bases. The CDR3 spans 15 residues. J gave up 10 bases and V 0 bases, and 7 bases lay outside the gene matches. CDR1 is DFQATT, CDR2 SNEGSKA, per germline (reference sequence). This CDR3 reads CSARDRLAGGREQFF. The CDR3 nucleotides are TGCAGTGCTAGAGATCGCCTAGCGGGGGGGCGGGAGCAGTTCTTC.

This clonotype was seen only a few times. This chain connects TRBV20-1 to TRBJ1-3; a weak D match, TRBD1 (6 bases). Deletions cut 4 bases from V and 7 bases from J, with 17 bases between. The CDR3 has 14 amino acids. Germline assignment: CDR1 DFQATT and CDR2 SNEGSKA (reference sequence). This CDR3 reads CSAIARGRGNTIYF. The CDR3 bases are TGCAGTGCTATTGCTCGGGGGAGGGGGAACACCATATATTTT.

This sequence joins TRBV20-1 and TRBJ2-3; 8 bases match TRBD2. Trimming removed 5 bases from V and 6 bases from J; junction bases left unmatched: 13. From germline, CDR1 is DFQATT and CDR2 SNEGSKA (reference sequence). This CDR3 has 15 amino acids. The chain's CDR3 is CSAYRLGLAGDTQYF. In nucleotides, the CDR3 is TGCAGTGCTTATCGACTCGGACTAGCTGGCGATACGCAGTATTTT.

This clonotype was seen repeatedly, ten times or more. V usage is TRBV27 and J usage is TRBJ2-1; no clear D gene. Germline V gives CDR1 MNHEY, CDR2 SMNVEV (reference sequence). Trimming took 0 bases from V and 7 from J, leaving 4 bases between them. The CDR3 extends over 12 amino acids. Here the CDR3 reads CASSLSGNEQFF. In DNA form, the CDR3 reads TGTGCCAGCAGTTTATCCGGGAATGAGCAGTTCTTC.

The sample holds a few counts of this clonotype. Here the CDR3 DNA reads TGTGCCAGCAGCAAAGAGGTACCTCGGGGGGGCATCTACAATGAGCAGTTCTTC. This codes for CASSKEVPRGGIYNEQFF. V usage is TRBV11-2 and J usage is TRBJ2-1, with TRBD2 identical over 8 bases. The ends lost 5 bases at V and 3 bases at J; junction bases unmatched: 15. Per germline, CDR1 SGHAT and CDR2 FQNNGV. This CDR3 spans 18 amino acids.

The J gene is TRBJ2-7, the V gene TRBV13; D gene unclear. The germline V and J ends were trimmed by 0 bases and 3 bases, with 9 bases remaining between them. From germline, CDR1 is PRHDT and CDR2 FYEKMQ (reference sequence). The CDR3 contains 14 residues. CDR3 coding DNA: TGTGCCAGCAGCTTAGGGACTTCAGTCTACGAGCAGTACTTC. Translated: CASSLGTSVYEQYF.

V is TRBV5-5 and J is TRBJ1-4; D unresolved. V was trimmed by 0 bases and J by 7 bases, leaving 4 bases between them. Germline CDR1 SGHKS, CDR2 YYEKEE (reference sequence). CDR3 length equals 12 residues. The CDR3 region has the DNA TGTGCCAGCAGCTTGGGAAGTGAAAAACTGTTTTTT. The encoded protein is CASSLGSEKLFF.